This T cell receptor (beta chain) was identified during a study of cytomegalovirus exposure and HLA in healthy donors (dated by TCRdb to about 2017). Broadly, across the study: In an earlier analysis of 450 to 750 of the donors, 250 to 350 Gb of sequence data and some 100 million unique TCR beta sequences from about 190 million T cells were reported. Roughly 300 gigabases of sequencing data and roughly 90 million unique TCR sequences were included in an early release covering over 600 HLA-typed donors. Among the approximately 430 genotyped donors, around 81% belonged to the genetic ancestry cluster associated with self-reported Caucasian donors. The study was designed to test whether signatures of past pathogen exposure could be identified by cataloging public T cell receptors. The study profiled the T cell repertoires of under 850 subjects by immunosequencing and related them to cytomegalovirus serostatus. Besides the first cohort of roughly 660 subjects, a separate validation cohort made up of 120 or so different subjects was used. The study combined high-throughput TCR immunosequencing, statistical association of individual TCRs with disease status, and machine learning to predict cytomegalovirus infection status. A later analysis re-analyzed previously published TCR beta repertoires from several hundred donors and added high-resolution HLA genotyping to study TCR occurrence patterns. Rather than drawing on any new phenotypic data, the later analysis identified candidate immune exposures from TCR beta sequences and the way those sequences occurred across donors. An earlier analysis of some 500 of the donors applied high-throughput TCR beta sequencing to assess whether each TCR beta V gene segment acted as functional or pseudogenic. Donor age, sex, ethnicity and CMV serostatus were collected together with the repertoire data. A later genetic analysis used genome-wide SNP genotypes for 398 of the 666 donors, treating that subset as a discovery cohort. All discovery cohort repertoires had been generated using a single sequencing platform. HLA typing covered class I and class II loci at four-digit resolution. The number of typed donors differed by locus: about 629-630 for A, B, C, DRB1 and DQB1; 522 for DQA1; over 600 for DPA1; and around 490 for DPB1. About 5 DR-DQ haplotypes were handled as single units for association and clustering, since linkage in the cohort was strong. Among 398 genotyped donors of the cohort, an average of roughly 240,000 unique TCR beta nucleotide sequences were sequenced per donor, around 20% of them non-productive. Points the paper makes about the study in general: Some IMGT-functional V segments, including TRBV6-2 and TRBV6-3, could not be told apart with the 87-base-pair reads, so those segments were excluded. In an earlier analysis of 500 to 650 of the donors, most TCR beta V segments appeared in productive rearrangements about 90% or about 30% of the time, broadly matching IMGT annotations. The cohort was sequenced for TCR beta chains only, and without alpha or paired-chain data the features that could be detected were limited. When HLA alleles, especially DR and DQ, strongly co-occurred, TCR associations were difficult to assign to individual alleles. The study gave a list of over 150 TCR beta chains associated with cytomegalovirus. Sequencing depth was assumed to be roughly uniform across donors in the presence/absence analyses, though that assumption may not hold. Compared with equally common non-associated chains, HLA-associated TCR beta chains in a later analysis were more clonally expanded and had lower generation probabilities. Immune exposure information for the cohort was limited to CMV serostatus. Because counts were too low, roughly 16 rarely observed V segments, including chromosome 9 orphons, were excluded from the earlier analysis of several hundred of the donors. Specific HLA alleles were associated with over 15,000 TCR beta sequences at a false discovery rate of 0.05 in a later analysis. According to a later analysis, most CMV-associated TCR beta chains appeared to be HLA-restricted, and the HLA associations seemed to be driven largely by CMV exposure. Three of the identified cytomegalovirus-associated TCR beta chains were confirmed in vitro to be specific for cytomegalovirus antigens. In both the original and validation cohorts, the classifier was reported to diagnose cytomegalovirus status with high specificity and sensitivity. Because HLA typing was unavailable for some donors at each locus, only the typed subset was used in association tests. Several of the top co-occurrence clusters appeared to be linked to parvovirus B19, influenza, CMV and Epstein-Barr virus, according to a later analysis. In a later genetic analysis, fewer N-insertions in productive TCRs were reported among donors in an Asian-associated ancestry cluster than the 666-donor mean. A further reported finding was that TCR beta sequences accurately predicted the HLA-A and HLA-B alleles for most subjects in the first cohort. In a later genetic analysis, a missense DCLRE1C variant was associated with V-gene and J-gene trimming of TCR beta chains, and the association was replicated in an independent cohort. It was suggested by the authors that the approach could potentially be generalized to other disease states and immunological phenotypes. A cluster of highly shared sequence variants was judged likely to represent a technical artifact of the sequencing pipeline. Correlated functional status among segregating V segments might reflect linkage disequilibrium, but an unknown experimental factor could not be ruled out. While some public TCRs were present in many individuals, most TCR sequences turned up only very rarely across donors. According to a later analysis, TCR association rates differed among HLA loci, with DRB1 alleles showing the most associated TCRs and HLA-C alleles showing the fewest.

About this clone: Its antigen is not yet known. No base-level quality is on record; no much larger clone is a single base apart.

The cohort consisted of 650 to 850 healthy bone marrow donors. All cohort members were sampled while nominally healthy, although unrecorded immune exposures were likely present. The donor was CMV seronegative and belonged to the group of 350 or so seronegative cohort members. Each donor provided a peripheral blood sample, and peripheral blood mononuclear cells were used for TCR beta sequencing. Genomic DNA extraction from the blood cell samples was performed with the Qiagen DNeasy Blood Extraction Kit. Trimming accounts for 0 bases at V and 3 bases at J, while the number of junction bases matched to no gene is 4. Based on the germline V gene, the CDR1 and CDR2 sequences are SGDLS and YYNGEE. Reading from cysteine to phenylalanine, the CDR3 counts 15 amino acids. The only DNA kept is the CDR3, 45 bases in frame from the first base. The receptor library was made with the immunoSEQ multiplex PCR assay. A mixture of 60 forward primers for TCR Vbeta segments and 13 reverse primers for TCR Jbeta segments was used in the multiplex PCR. Amplification of the CDR3 region of rearranged TCR beta genes was performed with a multiplex PCR assay on genomic DNA. Amplified TCR beta libraries were sequenced as 87-base-pair reads on the Illumina HiSeq System. Per the authors' processing: A later analysis tallied 75 million to 85 million unique TCR beta chains across the 660 or so repertoires, and approximately 11 million of those chains were shared by two or more donors. A nearest-neighbor algorithm error-corrected the raw reads and collapsed the reads into unique sequences, merging closely related sequences to remove PCR and sequencing errors. To assign V, D and J gene segments, CDR3 sequences were aligned to IMGT reference sequences. For a sequence to be retained, at least a six-nucleotide match to both a V gene segment and a J gene segment was required. A rearrangement was called productive if the CDR3 had no stop codons and remained in frame with V and J, and every other rearrangement was called non-productive. Following IMGT convention, CDR3 was defined as the stretch from the second conserved V-encoded cysteine up to the conserved J-encoded phenylalanine. The earlier analysis of about 610 of the donors excluded any sequence lacking an unambiguous match to a single V gene segment. An earlier analysis of a few hundred of the donors called V segments functional above 56.7% productive rearrangements and segregating when the between-donor standard deviation exceeded 5%. A statistical classification framework was built to diagnose cytomegalovirus status from the catalog of TCR beta chain sequences. In a later analysis, TCR nucleotide sequences were compared against IMGT/GENE-DB human TR gene sequences so that V and J genes could be assigned. In a later analysis, CDR3 sequences and most-parsimonious VDJ recombination scenarios were assigned using the TCRdist pipeline. In a later analysis, every TCR beta chain was defined by the combination of its CDR3 amino acid sequence and its V-gene family, and reads without a unique V-gene family were dropped. In a later analysis, around 650 highly shared, low-generation-probability nucleotide sequences were removed to address suspected cross-contamination and a sequencing artifact. In a later analysis, a clonal expansion index was calculated for each public chain from normalized within-repertoire ranks of inferred template counts. In a later analysis, generation probabilities were computed using a VDJ recombination model fitted to out-of-frame rearrangements, and the results were checked against IGoR. In a later analysis, TCR-TCR, TCR-HLA and TCR-CMV co-occurrence was scored with hypergeometric tests, and a repertoire-size bias correction was applied to TCR pairs. False discovery rates were estimated in a later analysis by permuting HLA or CMV assignments 20 times. In a later analysis, co-occurring TCRs were grouped using DBSCAN, with TCRdist sequence similarity added in when clustering inside HLA-allele-positive subsets. Repertoires with fewer than 30,000 or more than 120,000 public chains were left out of co-occurrence clustering, as were five repertoires with anomalous nucleotide sharing. In TCRdb, the immuneACCESS table is reduced to in-frame sequences with V and J assigned. These tables do not hold every clone; where another copy was compared, an unresolved V gene accounts for under half, and the others remain unexplained. V and J calls and clone size are copied from that table; D and trimming were computed from the DNA. A total of about 180,000 clones appear in this sample, 82% of them only once. The ten largest clonotypes hold approximately 1.5% of the sample.

The TCR was taken from a man between 35 and 55 years old in good health and CMV-seronegative. This chain is built from TRBV9 and TRBJ2-7, with TRBD1 identical over 9 junction bases. The sequenced material came from PBMCs. The DNA sequence is as follows: TGTGCCAGCAGCGTAGGACCGGGACAGGGCTACGAGCAGTACTTC. This yields the protein CASSVGPGQGYEQYF.